This TCR beta chain comes out of a study of PD-L1 blockade in urothelial cancer. Study context: The year 2014 saw patients start atezolizumab, 1,200 mg intravenously every 3 weeks. Males with urothelial cancer arising in the bladder constituted about nine tenths of the roughly 30 patients. Median T cell yield per blood sample was about 150,000 cells.

The protocol was immunoSEQ multiplex PCR, while the TCRdb copy is restricted to in-frame clones and leaves out a portion. The sample yields fewer than 35,000 clones, 80% to 85% seen once. Germline lookup yields CDR1 SGHTA and CDR2 FQGNSA. V lost 6 bases and J 6 bases, leaving 11 bases between the germline ends. The length of the CDR3 is 13 residues. Sample contribution per patient ranged from 1 to 8, covering pretreatment and on-treatment. The sample in question was PBMCs, obtained around atezolizumab (anti-PD-L1) treatment. The TCR comes from a man in his fifties with urothelial cancer. The V and J genes are TRBV7-2 and TRBJ2-2; D is uncertain. CDR3 protein: CASRPNRAGELFF. Written as DNA, the CDR3 is TGTGCCAGCAGACCCAATCGCGCCGGGGAGCTGTTTTTT.